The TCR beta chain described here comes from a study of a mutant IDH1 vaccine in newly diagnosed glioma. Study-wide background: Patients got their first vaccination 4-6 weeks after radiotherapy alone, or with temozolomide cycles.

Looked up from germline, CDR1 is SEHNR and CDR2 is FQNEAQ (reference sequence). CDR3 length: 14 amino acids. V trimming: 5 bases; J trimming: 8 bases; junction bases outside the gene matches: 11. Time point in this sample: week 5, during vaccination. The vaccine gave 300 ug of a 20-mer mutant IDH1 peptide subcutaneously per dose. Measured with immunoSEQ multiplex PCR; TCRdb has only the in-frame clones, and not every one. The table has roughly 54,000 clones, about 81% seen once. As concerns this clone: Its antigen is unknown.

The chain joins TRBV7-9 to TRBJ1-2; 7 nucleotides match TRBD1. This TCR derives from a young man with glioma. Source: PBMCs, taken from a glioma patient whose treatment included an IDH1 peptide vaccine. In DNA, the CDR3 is TGTGCCAGCAGCCCCACCGGGACAGTGGGGGGCTACACCTTC. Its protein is CASSPTGTVGGYTF.